The 32 T cell receptor beta chains in this list originate from one sample, sequenced in a study of identical twins. TCRdb re-derived calls from the 5' RACE reads in MiXCR, one entry per CDR3 protein. Altogether about 530,000 distinct CDR3 sequences are present, about a fifth being singletons, with the ten largest covering 0.4% to 0.6%. The sample was also linked to a second study, of yellow fever vaccine responses in identical twins.

The sample consisted of CD4+ T cells sorted from blood. The receptors derive from a woman aged 18-29 years in good health.

V gene TRBV20-1 combines with J gene TRBJ2-4, with TRBD1 identical over 9 bases. V was pared by 6 bases and J by 8 bases, with 8 bases of the junction left unmatched. Per the germline V gene, CDR1 is DFQATT and CDR2 is SNEGSKA (reference sequence). This CDR3 spans 13 amino acids. The CDR3 reads CSAHRDRVDIQYF. The CDR3 DNA reads as TGCAGTGCCCATCGGGACAGGGTTGACATTCAGTACTTC.

This clonotype was counted between two and nine times. The chain links TRBV6-5 to TRBJ1-6; D is unresolved. CDR1 and CDR2 from the germline V gene are MNHEY and SVGAGI. The CDR3 has 16 residues. Trimming stripped 0 bases from V and 0 bases from J, with 6 bases between. The CDR3 is CASSYSGSSYNSPLHF. CDR3 coding DNA: TGTGCCAGCAGTTACTCGGGGAGCTCCTATAATTCACCCCTCCACTTT.

V usage is TRBV6-6 and J usage is TRBJ1-1; TRBD1 matches 7 bases. The V and J ends lost 4 bases and 9 bases, in that order; junction bases with no gene match: 2. Germline CDR1 MNHNY, CDR2 SVGAGI (reference sequence). The length of the CDR3 is 11 residues. CDR3 DNA sequence: TGTGCCAGCAGTTGGGGACAGAAAGCTTTCTTT. Translated, it gives CASSWGQKAFF.

This rearrangement joins TRBV12-3 or TRBV12-4 to TRBJ2-1; D is perhaps TRBD1 (6 bases). Trimming took off 4 bases at V and 6 bases at J, with 16 bases between the two ends. This CDR3 is built from 15 residues. The DNA for the CDR3 is TGTGCCAGCAGTTACCACCGGGACATATCCAATGAGCAGTTCTTC. It yields the protein CASSYHRDISNEQFF.

DNA for the CDR3: TGCGCCAGCAGGCCGGGGGGGTTCGAGGAGACCCAGTACTTC. Encoded protein: CASRPGGFEETQYF. This chain uses TRBV5-1 with TRBJ2-5, with 8 bases matching TRBD2. This CDR3 comprises 14 residues. V shed 5 bases and J 5 bases; nucleotides not matched to a gene: 8. Germline-derived CDR1 and CDR2 are SGHRS and YFSETQ.

The chain is built from TRBV5-1 and TRBJ2-1; D perhaps matches TRBD2 (6 bases). CDR3 length equals 15 residues. V lost 5 bases to trimming and J lost 4 bases, with 16 bases between them. Germline V gene data show CDR1 as SGHRS and CDR2 as YFSETQ. The CDR3 coding sequence is TGCGCCAGCAGTACCGGGACTCAGGGATACAATGAGCAGTTCTTC. Translation: CASSTGTQGYNEQFF.

The rearrangement joins TRBV7-9 to TRBJ1-4; 7 bases map to TRBD1. CDR3 length equals 16 residues. The V segment lost 5 bases and the J segment 8 bases; nucleotides outside the gene matches: 14. Germline values: CDR1 SEHNR, CDR2 FQNEAQ (reference sequence). CDR3: CASSQTQTGKKEKLFF. DNA of the CDR3: TGTGCCAGCAGCCAAACTCAGACAGGGAAAAAGGAAAAACTGTTTTTT. Full variable domain (missing parts from reference TRBV7-9 and TRBJ1-4): DTGVSQNPRHKITKRGQNVTFRCDPISEHNRLYWYRQTLGQGPEFLTYFQNEAQLEKSRLLSDRFSAERPKGSFSTLEIQRTEQGDSAMYLCASSQTQTGKKEKLFFGSGTQLSVL.

This clonotype has only a few counts. The V and J genes are TRBV5-1 and TRBJ2-7; possibly TRBD1 or TRBD2 for D (5 bases each). Trimming pared 5 bases from V and 5 bases from J, leaving 14 bases between. This CDR3 is 13 amino acids long. Per the germline V gene, CDR1 is SGHRS and CDR2 is YFSETQ. The CDR3 DNA follows: TGCGCCAGCAGATACAAGAGGGGAGACGAGCAGTACTTC. This sequence encodes CASRYKRGDEQYF. Looking up the rest from reference TRBV5-1 and TRBJ2-7 gives the full variable domain: KAGVTQTPRYLIKTRGQQVTLSCSPISGHRSVSWYQQTPGQGLQFLFEYFSETQRNKGNFPGRFSGRQFSNSRSEMNVSTLELGDSALYLCASRYKRGDEQYFGPGTRLTVT.

In DNA, the CDR3 is TGTGCCACCGGTGCATTATCTAGCAATCAGCCCCAGCATTTT. This translates into CATGALSSNQPQHF. V and J are TRBV24-1 and TRBJ1-5; D not resolved. The germline V and J ends were trimmed by 9 bases and 0 bases, with 11 bases remaining between them. CDR1 and CDR2 from the germline V gene are KGHDR and SFDVKD. The CDR3 has 14 residues.

This clonotype was counted only a few times. J is TRBJ2-7 and V is TRBV5-1; 8 nucleotides match TRBD1. CDR1 and CDR2 from the germline V gene are SGHRS and YFSETQ. Trimming at V came to 5 bases and at J to 4 bases, leaving 5 bases not matched to a gene. This CDR3 region has 13 residues. DNA of the CDR3: TGCGCCAGCAGGCCCAGACAGGGGTACGAGCAGTACTTC. Translation: CASRPRQGYEQYF.

Points on this clonotype: A single base separates this from a much larger clone, so it may be a read error. This rearrangement joins TRBV7-2 to TRBJ2-3; D remains ambiguous. Trimming shortened V by 10 bases and J by 0 bases, and 5 bases separated the two germline ends. The CDR3 runs 11 residues. Germline V gene sequence: CDR1 SGHTA, CDR2 FQGNSA. In nucleotides, the CDR3 is TGTGCCACCACTAGCACAGATACGCAGTATTTT. Its protein product is CATTSTDTQYF.

The chain couples TRBV7-9 to TRBJ2-1, with 8 bases aligning to TRBD2. With V trimmed by 4 bases and J by 8 bases, 10 bases remained unmatched. Germline-derived CDR1 and CDR2 are SEHNR and FQNEAQ (reference sequence). The CDR3 spans 15 residues. CDR3 protein: CASSSGTRVLDEQFF. CDR3 bases: TGTGCCAGCAGCTCAGGGACTAGAGTGCTTGATGAGCAGTTCTTC.

This clonotype is a singleton in its sample. The V call is TRBV11-2, the J call TRBJ2-2, with D perhaps matching TRBD1 (6 bases). V dropped 4 bases and J dropped 6 bases, with 18 bases sitting between them. Germline-derived CDR1 and CDR2 are SGHAT and FQNNGV. The CDR3 length is 16 residues. The CDR3 sequence is CASSSGIGGKAGELFF. In DNA form, the CDR3 reads TGTGCCAGCAGCTCGGGGATAGGGGGAAAAGCCGGGGAGCTGTTTTTT.

The chain couples TRBV5-1 to TRBJ2-1; D is perhaps TRBD1 or TRBD2 (5 bases each). V was pared by 0 bases and J by 9 bases, with 10 bases between. Germline V gene data show CDR1 as SGHRS and CDR2 as YFSETQ. The CDR3 spans 13 residues. In nucleotides, the CDR3 is TGCGCCAGCAGCTTGGGGGAAGGGACTGAGCAGTTCTTC. It specifies CASSLGEGTEQFF.

The chain carries TRBV10-3 and TRBJ2-1; TRBD2 matches at 10 bases. This CDR3 comprises 15 residues. Unmatched junction bases numbered 7, after V lost 5 bases and J lost 6 bases. CDR1 is ENHRY and CDR2 is SYGVKD in the germline V gene. CDR3 in amino acids: CAISPGTSASNEQFF. Written as DNA, the CDR3 is TGTGCCATCAGTCCCGGGACTAGCGCTTCCAATGAGCAGTTCTTC.

The chain uses TRBV18 and TRBJ2-1; 10 bases fit TRBD2. The germline gives CDR1 KGHSH, CDR2 LQKENI. Trimming took 3 bases from V and 5 from J; bases not matched to a gene: 7. The CDR3 is made up of 16 amino acids. The CDR3: CASSPGASGRNNEQFF. CDR3 coding DNA: TGTGCCAGCTCACCGGGGGCTAGCGGGAGAAACAATGAGCAGTTCTTC.

This clonotype was picked up many times. The V and J genes are TRBV10-3 and TRBJ2-2, with D possibly being TRBD1 (6 bases). The CDR3 spans 12 residues. V dropped 10 bases and J dropped 3 bases, with 9 bases sitting between them. From germline, CDR1 is ENHRY and CDR2 SYGVKD. The CDR3 DNA sequence: TGTGCCAGCACAGGGTACACCGGGGAGCTGTTTTTT. As protein: CASTGYTGELFF.

The chain joins TRBV29-1 to TRBJ1-1, with D maybe TRBD1 (6 bases). The CDR3 consists of 15 residues. CDR1 SQVTM and CDR2 ANQGSEA come from the germline V gene. The V end was cut by 1 base, the J end by 5 bases, with 17 bases between. DNA for the CDR3: TGCAGCGTTGAAGGTTTGGGGGGCGGAGGTACTGAAGCTTTCTTT. This codes for CSVEGLGGGGTEAFF. Using reference TRBV29-1 and TRBJ1-1 for the parts outside the CDR3, the full variable domain is SAVISQKPSRDICQRGTSLTIQCQVDSQVTMMFWYRQQPGQSLTLIATANQGSEATYESGFVIDKFPISRPNLTFSTLTVSNMSPEDSSIYLCSVEGLGGGGTEAFFGQGTRLTVV.

This clonotype appeared many times. The CDR3 here is CSAPGVGEAFF. CDR3 coding DNA: TGCAGTGCTCCAGGGGTTGGGGAAGCTTTCTTT. The chain joins TRBV20-1 to TRBJ1-1; perhaps TRBD1 as D (6 bases). V lost 5 bases to trimming and J lost 8 bases, with 12 bases between them. The germline V gene encodes CDR1 DFQATT and CDR2 SNEGSKA (reference sequence). The CDR3 loop spans 11 amino acids.

V is TRBV5-1 and J is TRBJ2-1; 10 bases line up with TRBD2. The CDR3 has 15 amino acids. Per germline, CDR1 SGHRS and CDR2 YFSETQ. V lost 1 base, J lost 6 bases, and 4 bases stayed unmatched. This CDR3 reads CASSLPASGGNEQFF. CDR3 sequence (DNA): TGCGCCAGCAGCTTGCCGGCTAGCGGGGGCAATGAGCAGTTCTTC.

This clonotype was counted a few times. V is TRBV5-1 and J is TRBJ2-3; unclear D gene. The V gene's germline CDR1 is SGHRS and CDR2 YFSETQ. The CDR3 loop spans 14 amino acids. Trimming stripped 0 bases from V and 4 bases from J, with 9 bases between. The CDR3 DNA is TGCGCCAGCAGCTTGGTCAAGGTATCAGATACGCAGTATTTT. The encoded protein is CASSLVKVSDTQYF.

The chain uses TRBV5-1 and TRBJ2-1; D is possibly TRBD1 or TRBD2 (6 bases each). V gave up 4 bases and J gave up 3 bases, with 23 bases separating them. The CDR3 is 18 amino acids. CDR1 and CDR2 (germline): SGHRS, YFSETQ. CDR3 in amino acids: CASSPLPLAGGIYNEQFF. In DNA, the CDR3 is TGCGCCAGCAGCCCCCTGCCCCTGGCCGGGGGCATCTACAATGAGCAGTTCTTC.

This clonotype occurred a few times. This chain joins TRBV12-3 or TRBV12-4 and TRBJ1-1, with D possibly being TRBD1 (5 bases). Trimming stripped 6 bases from V and 1 base from J, with 12 bases between. This CDR3 is 14 amino acids long. The CDR3 loop reads CASRPDRANTEAFF. CDR3 DNA: TGTGCCAGCAGGCCCGACAGAGCGAACACTGAAGCTTTCTTT.

This clonotype was counted at least ten times. The chain has TRBV12-3 or TRBV12-4 and TRBJ2-3; D is tentatively TRBD1 or TRBD2 (5 bases each). Trimming removed 6 bases from V and 4 bases from J, with 14 bases in between. CDR3 size: 14 residues. As DNA, the CDR3 is TGTGCCAGCAGCATCAATGGGGGAGCAGATACGCAGTATTTT. This sequence encodes CASSINGGADTQYF.

This clonotype turned up a few times. V and J are TRBV14 and TRBJ2-7; TRBD1 matches 8 bases. The CDR3 is made up of 18 amino acids. V shed 4 bases, J shed 3 bases, and the junction held 17 bases outside the gene matches. Germline V lookup: CDR1 SGHDN, CDR2 FVKESK. The CDR3 here is CASSPGRGQRLADYEQYF. DNA for the CDR3: TGTGCCAGCAGCCCGGGCAGGGGGCAGAGGCTAGCTGACTACGAGCAGTACTTC.

The rearrangement joins TRBV19 to TRBJ2-2, with D perhaps TRBD1 (6 bases). Germline V gene lookup returns CDR1 LNHDA and CDR2 SQIVND (reference sequence). V lost 8 bases and J 4 bases, leaving 17 bases between the germline ends. The CDR3 is made up of 15 amino acids. In DNA, the CDR3 is TGTGCCAGTGTCTTGGGGGCCCGAAGCACCGGGGAGCTGTTTTTT. Protein sequence: CASVLGARSTGELFF.

This chain connects TRBV5-4 to TRBJ1-6, with 8 bases identical to TRBD1. This CDR3 is 15 amino acids long. Germline V gene lookup returns CDR1 SGHNT and CDR2 YYREEE (reference sequence). Trimming cost V 3 bases and J 7 bases; bases outside gene matches: 6. The CDR3 nucleotides are TGTGCCAGCAGCTCCGGACAGGGAGTGAATTCACCCCTCCACTTT. Translation: CASSSGQGVNSPLHF.

This clonotype occurred a few times. The J gene is TRBJ2-1, the V gene TRBV12-3 or TRBV12-4; 14 nucleotides match TRBD2. This CDR3 contains 18 residues. Trimming took 4 bases from V and 4 from J; bases not matched to a gene: 9. The CDR3 spells CASSSGTSGGVYYNEQFF. The CDR3 DNA reads as TGTGCCAGCAGTTCGGGGACTAGCGGGGGAGTTTATTACAATGAGCAGTTCTTC.

This chain uses TRBV4-1 with TRBJ1-4; D might be TRBD1 (6 bases). V was trimmed by 2 bases and J by 8 bases, leaving 15 bases between them. Germline assignment: CDR1 MGHRA and CDR2 YSYEKL. There are 15 residues in the CDR3. CDR3 bases: TGCGCCAGCAGCCAACCCGGGTCAGGGGAGGAAAAACTGTTTTTT. It is translated as CASSQPGSGEEKLFF.

This clonotype was counted a few times. The V and J genes are TRBV19 and TRBJ1-5, with D hard to call. The CDR3 sequence is 15 residues long. V was pared by 5 bases and J by 3 bases, with 14 bases between. The germline V gene encodes CDR1 LNHDA and CDR2 SQIVND (reference sequence). CDR3 in amino acids: CASSPGALINQPQHF. The CDR3 DNA reads as TGTGCCAGTAGTCCAGGAGCCTTGATCAATCAGCCCCAGCATTTT.

This chain joins TRBV19 and TRBJ2-1, with TRBD1 matching 7 bases. Germline-derived CDR1 and CDR2 are LNHDA and SQIVND (reference sequence). The ends lost 3 bases at V and 4 bases at J; junction bases unmatched: 12. The CDR3 loop spans 17 amino acids. CDR3 sequence: CASSMNRGNSLYNEQFF. CDR3 DNA: TGTGCCAGTAGTATGAACAGGGGTAATTCGTTATACAATGAGCAGTTCTTC.

This clonotype has a handful of counts. The CDR3 region is CSARVVGREATDTEAFF. DNA for the CDR3: TGCAGTGCTAGAGTAGTGGGCAGGGAAGCCACGGACACTGAAGCTTTCTTT. The chain employs TRBV20-1 and TRBJ1-1; weak D call: TRBD1 (5 bases). The CDR3 is 17 amino acids. Germline V gene lookup returns CDR1 DFQATT and CDR2 SNEGSKA (reference sequence). V lost 1 base and J 3 bases, leaving 21 bases between the germline ends.